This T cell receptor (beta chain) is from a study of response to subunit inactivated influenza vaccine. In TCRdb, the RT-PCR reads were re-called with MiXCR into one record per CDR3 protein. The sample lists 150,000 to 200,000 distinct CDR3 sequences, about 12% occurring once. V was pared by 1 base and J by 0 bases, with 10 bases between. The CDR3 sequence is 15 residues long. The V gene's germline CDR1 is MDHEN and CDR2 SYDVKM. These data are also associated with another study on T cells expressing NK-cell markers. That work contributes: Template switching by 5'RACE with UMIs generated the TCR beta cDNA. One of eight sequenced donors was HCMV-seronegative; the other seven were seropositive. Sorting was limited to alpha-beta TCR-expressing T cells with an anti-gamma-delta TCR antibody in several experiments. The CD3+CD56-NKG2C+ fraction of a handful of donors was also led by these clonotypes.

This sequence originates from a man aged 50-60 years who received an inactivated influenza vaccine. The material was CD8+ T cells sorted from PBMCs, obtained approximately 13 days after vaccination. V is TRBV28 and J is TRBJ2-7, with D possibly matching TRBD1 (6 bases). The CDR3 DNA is TGTGCCAGCAGTTTATTGGCAGGGGCCTCCTACGAGCAGTACTTC. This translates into CASSLLAGASYEQYF.